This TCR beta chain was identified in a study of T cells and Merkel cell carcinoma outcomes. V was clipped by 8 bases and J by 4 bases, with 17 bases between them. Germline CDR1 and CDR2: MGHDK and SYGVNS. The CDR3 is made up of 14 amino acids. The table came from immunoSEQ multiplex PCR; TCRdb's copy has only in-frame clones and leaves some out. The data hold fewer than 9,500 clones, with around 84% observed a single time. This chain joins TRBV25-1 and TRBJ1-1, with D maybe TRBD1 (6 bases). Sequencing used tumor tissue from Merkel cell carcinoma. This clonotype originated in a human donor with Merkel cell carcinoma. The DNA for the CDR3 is TGTGCCAGCCAACGCCCAGGGGCGATCACTGAAGCTTTCTTT. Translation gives CASQRPGAITEAFF.